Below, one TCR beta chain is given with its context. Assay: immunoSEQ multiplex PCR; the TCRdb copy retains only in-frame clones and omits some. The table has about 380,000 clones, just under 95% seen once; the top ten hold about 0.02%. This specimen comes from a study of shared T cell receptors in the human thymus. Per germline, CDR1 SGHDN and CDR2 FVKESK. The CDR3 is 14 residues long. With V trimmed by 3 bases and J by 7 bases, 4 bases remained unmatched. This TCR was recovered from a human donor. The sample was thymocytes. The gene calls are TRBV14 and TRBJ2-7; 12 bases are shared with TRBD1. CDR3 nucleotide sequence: TGTGCCAGCAGCCATGGGACAGGGGGCGTTGAGCAGTACTTC. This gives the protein CASSHGTGGVEQYF.